This T cell receptor (beta chain) was found in a study of blood T cell repertoires in COVID-19 (dated by TCRdb to 2020 to 2022). For context, the study as a whole: Samples covering the acute and convalescent phases of COVID-19 were provided by collaborators in the United States, Italy and Spain. The prospective study material was composed of cDNA or gDNA derived from T cells, B-cell-depleted T cells, or PBMCs. The dataset comprised deeply sampled blood TCRbeta repertoires from subjects exposed to, actively infected with, or recovered from COVID-19. The repertoires were released in a freely available public database intended as a resource for research on the immune response to SARS-CoV-2. Samples were obtained from the ongoing ImmuneRACE study (first 160 participants) and from some 1,300 subjects provided by 6 global collaborators. Nearly every sample came with metadata listing a de-identified subject ID, COVID-19 status, age in years and sex. HLA class I and class II types, where available, came from metadata supplied by the sample provider rather than from assay-based typing. The paper's findings and limits, for the study overall: The quantity of clinical and demographic metadata differed by source and by participant and was supplied without curation.

The immunoSEQ Assay, a bias-controlled multiplex PCR, was used to amplify TCRbeta CDR3 regions from genomic DNA. As for the original processing: The number of nucleated cells in each sample was estimated by amplification of reference gene primers within the assay. To quantify the absolute abundance of each unique TCRbeta CDR3 rearrangement, sequence reads were collapsed and filtered. For each sample, productive Simpson clonality was calculated by taking the square root of Simpson's diversity index across productive rearrangements. TCRdb obtained this table from immuneACCESS and retained in-frame rearrangements with V and J assigned. These tables miss some clones; where compared with another copy, unresolved V genes account for less than half of the shortfall, and the remainder is unexplained. V and J calls and clone size are given by that table; D and trimming were obtained from the DNA. The sample table contains 200,000 or so clones; only one count was recorded for 88% of them. Approximately 3.5% of the sample is held by the ten biggest clonotypes.

For this clone: This receptor's antigen is unknown. Base qualities are not provided; no much larger clone lies one nucleotide away.

V drops 0 bases and J drops 10 bases, leaving 7 bases in between. According to the germline V gene, CDR1 reads SGHDN and CDR2 reads FVKESK. The CDR3 holds 13 amino acids from the cysteine to the phenylalanine. Only the CDR3 DNA stays, 39 bases, in frame from base 1. In the prospective study, participants were about 18 to 89 years old, resided in fewer than 25 geographic areas of the United States, and were enrolled through a virtual design. To assign participants to cohorts, the prospective study relied on clinical history that participants themselves reported in a screening survey and a study questionnaire. A participant counted as exposed if, within 2 weeks of entering the study, that participant had been in contact with someone who had a PCR-confirmed or clinician-diagnosed COVID-19 case. Each participant in the prospective study had whole blood, serum and a nasopharyngeal or oropharyngeal swab collected by mobile phlebotomists. Prospective study participants could optionally give additional blood draws and questionnaires over a 2-month period. Prospective study blood samples were shipped either frozen or at room temperature before DNA extraction.

In this chain, TRBV14 is recombined with TRBJ1-6; the D gene assignment is ambiguous. Input material: PBMCs or T cells enriched from blood (not recorded which). The TCR sequence derives from a woman in her thirties who had been exposed to COVID-19. The nucleotide sequence reads as follows: TGTGCCAGCAGCCAAGATCGGGTATCACCCCTCCACTTT. Protein translation: CASSQDRVSPLHF. With the portions outside the CDR3 filled from the reference TRBV14 and TRBJ1-6 genes, the complete variable region becomes EAGVTQFPSHSVIEKGQTVTLRCDPISGHDNLYWYRRVMGKEIKFLLHFVKESKQDESGMPNNRFLAERTGGTYSTLKVQPAELEDSGVYFCASSQDRVSPLHFGNGTRLTVT.